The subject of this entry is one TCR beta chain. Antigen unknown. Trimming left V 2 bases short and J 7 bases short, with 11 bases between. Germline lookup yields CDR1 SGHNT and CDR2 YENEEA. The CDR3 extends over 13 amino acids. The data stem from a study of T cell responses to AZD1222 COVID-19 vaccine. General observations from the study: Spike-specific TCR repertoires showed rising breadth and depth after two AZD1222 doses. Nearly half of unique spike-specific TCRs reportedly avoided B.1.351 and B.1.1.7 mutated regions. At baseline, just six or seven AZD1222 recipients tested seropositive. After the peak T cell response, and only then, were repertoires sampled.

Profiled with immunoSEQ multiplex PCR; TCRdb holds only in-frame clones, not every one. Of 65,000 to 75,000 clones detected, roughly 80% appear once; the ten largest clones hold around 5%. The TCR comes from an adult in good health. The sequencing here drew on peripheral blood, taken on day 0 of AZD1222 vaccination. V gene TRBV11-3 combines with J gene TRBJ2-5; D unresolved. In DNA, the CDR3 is TGTGCCAGCAGCTTAAGCCCCTTGGGGACCCAGTACTTC. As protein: CASSLSPLGTQYF.